This T cell receptor beta chain appears in the sequencing data of a study of cytomegalovirus exposure and HLA in healthy donors. Whole-study results and caveats: Most subjects' HLA-A and HLA-B alleles were reportedly predicted from TCR beta sequences. Earlier analysis found most TCR beta V segments productive about 90% or about 30% of the time.

PCR was performed using 60 Vbeta and 13 Jbeta primers. Repertoires were generated with immunoSEQ multiplex PCR, while TCRdb's copy carries only in-frame clones and drops some. The table records around 54,000 clones, around 82% of them present only once. The V gene's germline CDR1 is ENHRY and CDR2 SYGVKD. The ends lost 8 bases at V and 8 bases at J; junction bases unmatched: 9. The CDR3 sequence is 14 residues long. Donors were nominally healthy when sampled, though unrecorded immune exposures were likely. As for this clone: Antigen unknown.

This TCR derives from a man between 25 and 39 years old in good health and CMV-seropositive. The chain uses TRBV10-3 and TRBJ1-6; 7 bases align to TRBD1. The sample taken for sequencing was PBMCs. The DNA of the CDR3 is TGTGCCATCTCGGGGGGGACAGTCTATTCACCCCTCCACTTT. Protein: CAISGGTVYSPLHF.